What follows describes a single T cell receptor beta chain. This sample was included in a study of control samples from healthy donors and cancer patients. The data were produced by immunoSEQ multiplex PCR, yet TCRdb's version contains in-frame clones alone and is incomplete. Of 110,000 or so clones in the sample, approximately 83% were seen once. The sequenced material came from blood. The source of this sequence is a woman in her fifties or sixties in good health.

This CDR3 reads CASSLLGGRYETQYF. In DNA, the CDR3 is TGTGCCAGCAGTTTATTAGGGGGGAGATATGAGACCCAGTACTTC. This chain uses TRBV28 with TRBJ2-5, with D possibly being TRBD1 or TRBD2 (6 bases each). Germline CDR1 and CDR2: MDHEN and SYDVKM. V lost 1 base to trimming and J lost 5 bases, with 14 bases between them. This CDR3 comprises 15 residues.